This T cell receptor (beta chain) was captured in a study of cytomegalovirus exposure and HLA in healthy donors. Points from the study as a whole: Later analysis showed most CMV-associated TCR beta chains appearing HLA-restricted. An analysis done earlier found most TCR beta V segments productive about 90% or about 30% of the time. There were some V segments, including TRBV6-2 and TRBV6-3, excluded as indistinguishable.

As concerns this clone: Its antigen is unknown.

In germline, CDR1 is LNHNV, CDR2 YYDKDF (reference sequence). With 1 base clipped from V and 6 bases from J, the junction kept 6 bases outside the gene matches. There are 15 residues in the CDR3. The primer mix had 60 Vbeta and 13 Jbeta primers. As handled by the study authors: Later, 65 million to 85 million unique TCR beta chains were counted in an analysis, and about 12 million of them were shared. Assay: immunoSEQ multiplex PCR; the TCRdb copy retains only in-frame clones and omits some. The V and J calls and clone size come from that table; D and trimming were worked out from the DNA. The sample records nearly 80,000 clones, around three quarters being singletons.

Sequenced sample: PBMCs. The sequence came from a woman in her forties in good health and CMV-seropositive. This sequence joins TRBV15 and TRBJ2-7; 10 positions agree with TRBD1. The CDR3 here is CATSRARDRGGEQYF. The DNA for the CDR3 is TGTGCCACCAGCAGAGCGAGGGACAGGGGAGGCGAGCAGTACTTC.